The 9 T cell receptor beta chains in this list originate from one sample, sequenced in a study of blood T cell repertoires in COVID-19. Assay used: immunoSEQ multiplex PCR; TCRdb lists only in-frame clones, some missing. The table includes roughly 80,000 clones, about four fifths detected once. Sequenced: peripheral blood. These receptors were taken from a man aged 45-65 years with acute or convalescent COVID-19.

The J gene is TRBJ2-7, the V gene TRBV27; possibly TRBD1 for D (5 bases). Trimming left V 5 bases short and J 2 bases short, with 16 bases between. Per germline, CDR1 MNHEY and CDR2 SMNVEV (reference sequence). The CDR3 runs to 15 residues. CDR3 sequence reads: CASSPQGNNPYEQYF. The CDR3 DNA reads as TGTGCCAGCAGTCCGCAGGGTAATAATCCCTACGAGCAGTACTTC.

This clone was counted a single time. The chain carries TRBV3-1 (or the pseudogene TRBV3-2) and TRBJ1-1; 11 nucleotides match TRBD1. Germline CDR1 and CDR2: LGHDT and YNNKEL (reference sequence). The CDR3 is 17 residues long. The V segment lost 6 bases and the J segment 1 base; nucleotides outside the gene matches: 10. This CDR3 reads CASRHSGQGAGNTEAFF. The CDR3 DNA sequence: TGTGCCAGCAGACATTCTGGACAGGGGGCTGGGAACACTGAAGCTTTCTTT.

The CDR3 coding sequence is TGTGCCAGTAGTATGGGCAGGGGCTTCGCTGAAGCTTTCTTT. It translates to CASSMGRGFAEAFF. The genes are TRBV19 and TRBJ1-1; a weak D match, TRBD1 (6 bases). This CDR3 comprises 14 residues. Germline V gene sequence: CDR1 LNHDA, CDR2 SQIVND (reference sequence). The V gene lost 3 bases and the J gene lost 6 bases, with 14 bases spanning the gap.

In nucleotides, the CDR3 is TGTGCCACCAGTGATCCCGGGACAGGGAACACCGGGGAGCTGTTTTTT. Amino acids: CATSDPGTGNTGELFF. The chain is built from TRBV24-1 and TRBJ2-2; 8 nucleotides agree with TRBD1. Germline lookup yields CDR1 KGHDR and CDR2 SFDVKD. The V gene end was trimmed by 3 bases and the J gene end by 1 base; junction bases not matched to a gene: 3. The CDR3 spans 16 residues.

The rearrangement joins TRBV7-8 to TRBJ1-5; TRBD1 matches 10 bases. Germline V gene sequence: CDR1 SGHVS, CDR2 FQNEAQ. Losses at the gene ends were 5 bases for V and 0 bases for J; bases not matched to a gene: 4. This CDR3 has 16 amino acids. CDR3 sequence (DNA): TGTGCCAGCAGCAAGCGGGACAGGGGTAGCAATCAGCCCCAGCATTTT. Translating gives CASSKRDRGSNQPQHF.

The chain carries TRBV6-5 and TRBJ1-2, with D perhaps TRBD1 (6 bases). With 6 bases removed from V and 2 bases from J, the gap between germline ends came to 10 bases. CDR1 MNHEY and CDR2 SVGAGI come from the germline V gene. The CDR3 is 13 amino acids. CDR3 DNA: TGTGCCAGCAGCTATGGGACAAACTATGGCTACACCTTC. This sequence encodes CASSYGTNYGYTF.

This sequence joins TRBV9 and TRBJ2-1; 11 bases match TRBD1. CDR1 SGDLS and CDR2 YYNGEE come from the germline V gene. This CDR3 has 16 residues. The V segment lost 3 bases and the J segment 6 bases; nucleotides outside the gene matches: 8. In DNA form, the CDR3 reads TGTGCCAGCAGCGGATGGGACAGGGGGTTACCCAATGAGCAGTTCTTC. Translation gives CASSGWDRGLPNEQFF.

V and J are TRBV7-8 and TRBJ2-7; the match to TRBD2 covers 10 bases. The CDR3 loop spans 15 amino acids. J gave up 4 bases and V 1 base, and 4 bases lay outside the gene matches. From germline, CDR1 is SGHVS and CDR2 FQNEAQ. The CDR3 nucleotides are TGTGCCAGCAGCTTAGGGTCTAGCGGGAGATACGAGCAGTACTTC. Protein product: CASSLGSSGRYEQYF. The whole variable domain, remainder taken from reference TRBV7-8 and TRBJ2-7, is GAGVSQSPRYKVAKRGQDVALRCDPISGHVSLFWYQQALGQGPEFLTYFQNEAQLDKSGLPSDRFFAERPEGSVSTLKIQRTQQEDSAVYLCASSLGSSGRYEQYFGPGTRLTVT.

CDR3 DNA: TGTGCCAGCAGATCACTAGCATCCCTTTTCTACGAGCAGTACTTC. Amino acid sequence: CASRSLASLFYEQYF. The genes are TRBV6-4 and TRBJ2-7, with a tentative D call TRBD2 (6 bases). This CDR3 is 15 amino acids long. CDR1 MRHNA and CDR2 SNTAGT come from the germline V gene. V was pared by 6 bases and J by 3 bases, with 18 bases between.